There are a few counts of the clone carrying this T cell receptor (beta chain). The antigen remains undetermined. This entry belongs to a study of T cell repertoires in cytomegalovirus infection. The wider study: Public TCR beta signatures provided an indication of both CMV infection and a matching HLA type.

Points from the study as a whole: Ex vivo, HLA-C-restricted CMV-specific TCR beta clonotypes prevailed over the rest of the response.

TCRdb used MiXCR to reprocess the reads, holding one entry per CDR3 protein. The data contain 150,000 to 200,000 distinct CDR3 sequences, about 15% of them seen just once; the ten biggest clones take up 25% to 30%. Trimming removed 0 bases from V and 6 bases from J, with 15 bases in between. The CDR3 length is 14 residues. CDR1 and CDR2 from the germline V gene are DFQATT and SNEGSKA (reference sequence). The rearrangement uses TRBV20-1 and TRBJ2-7, with D perhaps TRBD2 (5 bases). This clonotype was sampled from a human donor in good health (CMV status not recorded). Some clones in this sample may be carry-over from other donors' samples. The sequencing input was PBMCs. The CDR3 here is CSARDPDSSAEQYF. Written as DNA, the CDR3 is TGCAGTGCTAGAGATCCGGACTCGAGTGCCGAGCAGTACTTC.